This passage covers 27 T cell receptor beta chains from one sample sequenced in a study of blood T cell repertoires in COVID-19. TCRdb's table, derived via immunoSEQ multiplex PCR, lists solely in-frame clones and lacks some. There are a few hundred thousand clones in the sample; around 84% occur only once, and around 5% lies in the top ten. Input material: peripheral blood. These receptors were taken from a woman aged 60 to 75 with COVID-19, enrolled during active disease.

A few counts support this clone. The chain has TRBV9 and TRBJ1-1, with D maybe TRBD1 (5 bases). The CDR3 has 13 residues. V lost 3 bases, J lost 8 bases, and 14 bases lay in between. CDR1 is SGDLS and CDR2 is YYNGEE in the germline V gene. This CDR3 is CASSEGYSKEAFF. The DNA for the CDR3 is TGTGCCAGCAGCGAGGGGTATAGCAAGGAAGCTTTCTTT.

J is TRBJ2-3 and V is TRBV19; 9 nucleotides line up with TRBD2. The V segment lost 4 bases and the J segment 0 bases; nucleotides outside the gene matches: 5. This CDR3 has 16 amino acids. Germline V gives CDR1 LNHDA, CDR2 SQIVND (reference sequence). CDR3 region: CASSTWTSESTDTQYF. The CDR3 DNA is TGTGCCAGTAGTACCTGGACTAGCGAAAGCACAGATACGCAGTATTTT.

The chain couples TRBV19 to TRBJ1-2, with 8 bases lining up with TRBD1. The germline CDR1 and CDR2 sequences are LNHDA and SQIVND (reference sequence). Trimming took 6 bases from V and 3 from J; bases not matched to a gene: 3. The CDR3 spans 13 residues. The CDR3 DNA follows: TGTGCCAGTAGATCACAGGGGGACTATGGCTACACCTTC. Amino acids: CASRSQGDYGYTF. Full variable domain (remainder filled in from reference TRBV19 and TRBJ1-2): DGGITQSPKYLFRKEGQNVTLSCEQNLNHDAMYWYRQDPGQGLRLIYYSQIVNDFQKGDIAEGYSVSREKKESFPLTVTSAQKNPTAFYLCASRSQGDYGYTFGSGTRLTVV.

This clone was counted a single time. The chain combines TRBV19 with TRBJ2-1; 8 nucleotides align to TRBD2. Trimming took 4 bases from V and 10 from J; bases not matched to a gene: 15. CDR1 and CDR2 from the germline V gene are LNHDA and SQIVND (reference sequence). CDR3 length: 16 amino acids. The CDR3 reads CASSTRGGPGQREQFF. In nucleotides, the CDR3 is TGTGCCAGTAGTACTCGGGGGGGCCCCGGACAACGAGAGCAGTTCTTC.

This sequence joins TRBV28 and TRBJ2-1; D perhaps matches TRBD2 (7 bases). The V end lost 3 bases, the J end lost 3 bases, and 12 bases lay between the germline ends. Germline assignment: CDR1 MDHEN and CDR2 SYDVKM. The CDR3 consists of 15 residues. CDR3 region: CASSFGGTNYNEQFF. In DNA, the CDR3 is TGTGCCAGCAGTTTCGGGGGGACAAACTACAATGAGCAGTTCTTC.

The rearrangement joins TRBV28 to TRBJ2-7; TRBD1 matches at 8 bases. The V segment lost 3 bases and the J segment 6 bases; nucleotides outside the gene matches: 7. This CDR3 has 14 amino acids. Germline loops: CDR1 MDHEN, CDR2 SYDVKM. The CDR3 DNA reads TGTGCCAGCAGTTTGTGGGGACAGGTCTCCGAGCAGTACTTC. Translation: CASSLWGQVSEQYF.

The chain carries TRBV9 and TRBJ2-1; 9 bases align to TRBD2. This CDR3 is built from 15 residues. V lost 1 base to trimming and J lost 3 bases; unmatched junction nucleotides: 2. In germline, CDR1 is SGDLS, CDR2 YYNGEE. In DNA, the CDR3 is TGTGCCAGCAGCGTACGACTAGCGGTCTACAATGAGCAGTTCTTC. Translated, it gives CASSVRLAVYNEQFF.

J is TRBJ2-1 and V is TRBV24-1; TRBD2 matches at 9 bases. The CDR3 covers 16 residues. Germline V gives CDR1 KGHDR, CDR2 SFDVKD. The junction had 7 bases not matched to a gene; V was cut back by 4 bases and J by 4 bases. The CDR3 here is CATSDPLAGSYNEQFF. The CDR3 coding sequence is TGTGCCACCAGTGACCCACTAGCGGGCTCTTACAATGAGCAGTTCTTC.

The CDR3 DNA is TGTGCCTGGACTCCGGGATCTCATAGGGCACCTGAAGCTTTCTTT. Translating gives CAWTPGSHRAPEAFF. This chain joins TRBV30 and TRBJ1-1; D gene unclear. CDR3 length equals 15 residues. From germline, CDR1 is GTSNPN and CDR2 SVGIG (reference sequence). Trimming shortened V by 4 bases and J by 6 bases, and 21 bases separated the two germline ends.

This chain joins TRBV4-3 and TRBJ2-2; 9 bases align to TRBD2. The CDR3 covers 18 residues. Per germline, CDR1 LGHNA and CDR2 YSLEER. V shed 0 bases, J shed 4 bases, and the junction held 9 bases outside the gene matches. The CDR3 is CASSQDLQAGGSTGELFF. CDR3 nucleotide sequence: TGCGCCAGCAGCCAAGATCTACAAGCGGGAGGAAGCACCGGGGAGCTGTTTTTT.

CDR3 sequence reads: CASSPGTGDYEQYF. Here the CDR3 DNA reads TGCGCCAGCAGCCCCGGGACAGGGGATTACGAGCAGTACTTC. The chain couples TRBV4-3 to TRBJ2-7; 10 nucleotides agree with TRBD1. This CDR3 has 14 residues. V lost 4 bases and J lost 4; bases outside the gene matches: 4. CDR1 is LGHNA, CDR2 YSLEER, per germline.

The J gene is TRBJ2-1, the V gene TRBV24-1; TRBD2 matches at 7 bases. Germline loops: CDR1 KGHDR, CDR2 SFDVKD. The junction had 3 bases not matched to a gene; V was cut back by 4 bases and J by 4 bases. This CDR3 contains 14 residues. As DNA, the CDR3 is TGTGCCACCAGTGACCCGGGAGGTTACAATGAGCAGTTCTTC. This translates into CATSDPGGYNEQFF.

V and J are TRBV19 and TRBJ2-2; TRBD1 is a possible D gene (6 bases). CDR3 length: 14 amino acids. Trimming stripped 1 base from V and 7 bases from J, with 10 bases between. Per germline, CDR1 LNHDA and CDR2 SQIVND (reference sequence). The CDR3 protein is CASSIGGGIGELFF. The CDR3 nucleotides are TGTGCCAGTAGTATAGGAGGGGGTATCGGGGAGCTGTTTTTT.

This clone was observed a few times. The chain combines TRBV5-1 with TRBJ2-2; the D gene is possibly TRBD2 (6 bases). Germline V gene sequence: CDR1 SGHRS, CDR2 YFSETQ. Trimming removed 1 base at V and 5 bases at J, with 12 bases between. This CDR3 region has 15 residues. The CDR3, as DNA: TGCGCCAGCAGCTTGAAGGGGAGGCGTACCGGGGAGCTGTTTTTT. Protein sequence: CASSLKGRRTGELFF.

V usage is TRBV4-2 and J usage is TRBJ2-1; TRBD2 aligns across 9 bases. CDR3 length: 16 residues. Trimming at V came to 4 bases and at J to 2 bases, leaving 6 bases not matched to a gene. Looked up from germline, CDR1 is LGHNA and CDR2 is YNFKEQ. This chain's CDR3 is CASSRQLAGAYNEQFF. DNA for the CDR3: TGTGCCAGCAGCCGACAACTAGCGGGTGCCTACAATGAGCAGTTCTTC.

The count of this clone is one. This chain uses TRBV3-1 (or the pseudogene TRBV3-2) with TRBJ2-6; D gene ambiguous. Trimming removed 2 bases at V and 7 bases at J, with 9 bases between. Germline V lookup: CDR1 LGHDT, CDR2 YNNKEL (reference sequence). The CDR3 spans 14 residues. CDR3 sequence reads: CASSQSVVANVLTF. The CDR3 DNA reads TGTGCCAGCAGCCAATCCGTCGTCGCCAACGTCCTGACTTTC.

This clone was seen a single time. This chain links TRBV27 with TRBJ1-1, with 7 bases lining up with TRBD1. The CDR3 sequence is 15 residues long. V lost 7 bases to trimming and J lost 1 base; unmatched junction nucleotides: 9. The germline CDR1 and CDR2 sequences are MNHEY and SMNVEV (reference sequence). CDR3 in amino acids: CASKGAGLQNTEAFF. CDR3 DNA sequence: TGTGCCAGCAAGGGGGCGGGGTTACAGAACACTGAAGCTTTCTTT.

Here the CDR3 DNA reads TGTGCCAGCAGCTCAACGGGACTAGCGGGAGTGGAGACCCAGTACTTC. It encodes CASSSTGLAGVETQYF. The chain employs TRBV7-2 and TRBJ2-5, with 14 bases lining up with TRBD2. The germline CDR1 and CDR2 sequences are SGHTA and FQGNSA. This CDR3 contains 16 residues. The trim removed 4 bases at V and 5 bases at J, leaving 6 bases unmatched.

The CDR3 loop reads CAISARTGSFEQYF. The CDR3 DNA reads TGTGCCATCAGTGCGCGGACAGGTTCTTTCGAGCAGTACTTC. V and J are TRBV10-3 and TRBJ2-7; 7 bases align to TRBD1. Trimming removed 4 bases from V and 6 bases from J; junction bases left unmatched: 9. Germline V gives CDR1 ENHRY, CDR2 SYGVKD. The CDR3 totals 14 residues.

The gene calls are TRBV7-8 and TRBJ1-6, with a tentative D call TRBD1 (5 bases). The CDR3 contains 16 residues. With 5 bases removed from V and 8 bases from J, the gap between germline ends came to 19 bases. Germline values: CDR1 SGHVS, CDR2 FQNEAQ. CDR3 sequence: CASSHSVQGGDSPLHF. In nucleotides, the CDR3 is TGTGCCAGCAGCCATAGCGTTCAGGGAGGTGATTCACCCCTCCACTTT.

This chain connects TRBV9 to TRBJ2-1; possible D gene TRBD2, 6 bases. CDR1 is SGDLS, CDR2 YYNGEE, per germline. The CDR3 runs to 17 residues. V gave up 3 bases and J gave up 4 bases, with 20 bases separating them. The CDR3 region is CASSARGSVGSYNEQFF. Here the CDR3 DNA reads TGTGCCAGCAGCGCCAGAGGGTCGGTCGGGAGTTACAATGAGCAGTTCTTC.

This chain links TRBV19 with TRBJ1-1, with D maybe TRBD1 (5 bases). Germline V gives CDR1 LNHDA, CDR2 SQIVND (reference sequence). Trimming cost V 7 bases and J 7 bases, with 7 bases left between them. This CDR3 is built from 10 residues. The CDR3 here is CASTGYEAFF. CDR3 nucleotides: TGTGCCAGTACAGGGTATGAAGCTTTCTTT.

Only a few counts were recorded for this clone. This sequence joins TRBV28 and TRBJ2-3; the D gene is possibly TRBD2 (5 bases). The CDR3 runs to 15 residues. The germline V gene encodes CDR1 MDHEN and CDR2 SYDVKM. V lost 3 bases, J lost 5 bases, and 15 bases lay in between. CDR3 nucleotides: TGTGCCAGCAGTTTTCCCAAGCGGTTCAGAGATACGCAGTATTTT. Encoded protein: CASSFPKRFRDTQYF.

The CDR3: CATSDSALARPQHF. The DNA for the CDR3 is TGTGCCACCAGTGATTCCGCCTTAGCGCGGCCCCAGCATTTT. The chain recombines TRBV24-1 with TRBJ1-5; no firm D call. Germline V gives CDR1 KGHDR, CDR2 SFDVKD. This CDR3 has 14 amino acids. V dropped 2 bases and J dropped 9 bases, with 13 bases sitting between them.

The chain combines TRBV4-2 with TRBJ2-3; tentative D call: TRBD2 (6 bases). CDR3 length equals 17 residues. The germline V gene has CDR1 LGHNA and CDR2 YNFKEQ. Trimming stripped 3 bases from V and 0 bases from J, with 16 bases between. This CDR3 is CASSHLLGSGSTDTQYF. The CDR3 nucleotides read TGTGCCAGCAGCCACCTGCTCGGAAGCGGGAGCACAGATACGCAGTATTTT.

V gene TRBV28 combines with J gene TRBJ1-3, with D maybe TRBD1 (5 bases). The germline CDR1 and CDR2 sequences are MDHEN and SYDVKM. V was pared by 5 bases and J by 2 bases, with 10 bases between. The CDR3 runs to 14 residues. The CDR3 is CASSPWGTGNTIYF. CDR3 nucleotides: TGTGCCAGCAGTCCATGGGGCACTGGAAACACCATATATTTT.

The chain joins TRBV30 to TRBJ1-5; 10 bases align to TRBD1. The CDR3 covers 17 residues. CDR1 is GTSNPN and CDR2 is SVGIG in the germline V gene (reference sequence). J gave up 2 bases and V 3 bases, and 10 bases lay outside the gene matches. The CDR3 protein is CAWRGKIGTGGNQPQHF. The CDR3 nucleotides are TGTGCCTGGAGGGGAAAGATCGGGACAGGGGGCAATCAGCCCCAGCATTTT.